This record covers a single T cell receptor (beta chain). Its antigen is not identified. The data are from a study of T cells in lung cancer brain metastases. General study points: Preoperative corticosteroid effects on brain metastasis T cell infiltration were not controlled. Few clones were shared between paired lesions (mean Morisita approximately 0.25); most were lesion-specific.

Exclusion applied to anyone with multiple prior malignancies. This CDR3 contains 15 residues. CDR1 is MNHNS and CDR2 is SASEGT in the germline V gene. V gave up 8 bases and J gave up 8 bases, with 24 bases separating them. Paired samples had equal genomic DNA input, ranging about 2 to 4.92 ug. The protocol was immunoSEQ multiplex PCR, while the TCRdb copy is restricted to in-frame clones and leaves out a portion. The data hold under 2,000 clones, with about nine tenths observed a single time. The source material was tumor tissue from a brain metastasis. This receptor was obtained from a man in his 60s with non-small cell lung cancer that had spread to the brain. The chain carries TRBV6-1 and TRBJ1-2; D uncertain. The DNA of the CDR3 is TGTGCCAGCCCAGGTACGCCGCCAATGGAAGACGGCTACACCTTC. Protein sequence: CASPGTPPMEDGYTF.